This T cell receptor (beta chain) was observed in a study of low-dose radiotherapy and immunotherapy resistance in tumors. Study summary: Treatment of Cohort 2 consisted of 1 Gy per fraction every two weeks, amounting to 13 Gy over 26 weeks.

Alpha- and beta-chain coverage of first-strand cDNA came from TRAV- and TRBV-specific primers. The TCRs were subjected to amplification over approximately 20 PCR cycles employing a constant-region primer in conjunction with a V-primer adapter. Via MiXCR, TCRdb re-called the reads, giving one row per CDR3 protein. The sample includes under 75,000 distinct CDR3 sequences, 23% of them seen just once. The time point denotes: after trial treatment. Noted treatment: LDRT plus nivolumab, ipilimumab, low-dose cyclophosphamide and aspirin (RACIN trial). Every donor was treated with nivolumab, ipilimumab, aspirin, low-dose cyclophosphamide and also low-dose radiotherapy. This clonotype came up once. CDR1 is LNHDA and CDR2 is SQIVND in the germline V gene (reference sequence). This CDR3 has 13 residues. Trimming stripped 3 bases from V and 5 bases from J, with 10 bases between.

Sample: PBMCs, taken after low-dose radiotherapy plus immunotherapy. The chain carries TRBV19 and TRBJ2-5; tentative D call: TRBD1 (5 bases). This TCR was sampled from a male donor with prostate cancer. CDR3 DNA sequence: TGTGCCAGTAGTATTGTCAGGGCGGAGACCCAGTACTTC. As protein: CASSIVRAETQYF.